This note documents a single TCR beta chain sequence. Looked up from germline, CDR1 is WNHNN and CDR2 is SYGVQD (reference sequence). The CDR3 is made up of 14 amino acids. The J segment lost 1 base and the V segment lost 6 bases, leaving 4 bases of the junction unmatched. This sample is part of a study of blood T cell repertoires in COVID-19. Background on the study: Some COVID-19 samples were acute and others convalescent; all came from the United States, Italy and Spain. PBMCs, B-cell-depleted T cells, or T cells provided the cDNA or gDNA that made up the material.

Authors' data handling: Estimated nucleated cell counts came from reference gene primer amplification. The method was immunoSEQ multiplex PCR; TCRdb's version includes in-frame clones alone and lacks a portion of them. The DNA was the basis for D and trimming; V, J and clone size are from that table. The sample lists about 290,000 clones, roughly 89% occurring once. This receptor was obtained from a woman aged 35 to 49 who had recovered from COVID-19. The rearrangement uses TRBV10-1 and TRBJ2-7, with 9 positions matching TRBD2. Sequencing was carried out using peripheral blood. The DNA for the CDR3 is TGCGCCAGCAGGGTAAGCGGGGGGTCCTACGAGCAGTACTTC. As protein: CASRVSGGSYEQYF.